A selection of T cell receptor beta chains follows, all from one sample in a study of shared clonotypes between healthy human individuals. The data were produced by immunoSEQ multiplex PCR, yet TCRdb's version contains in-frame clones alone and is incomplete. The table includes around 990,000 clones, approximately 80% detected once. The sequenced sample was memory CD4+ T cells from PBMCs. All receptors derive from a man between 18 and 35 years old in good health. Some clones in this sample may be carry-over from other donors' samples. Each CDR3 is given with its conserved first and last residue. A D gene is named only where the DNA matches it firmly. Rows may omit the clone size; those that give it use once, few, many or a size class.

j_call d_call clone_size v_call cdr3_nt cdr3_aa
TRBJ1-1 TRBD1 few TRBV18 TGTGCCAGCTCACGACAGGGGGCGAACACTGAAGCTTTCTTT CASSRQGANTEAFF
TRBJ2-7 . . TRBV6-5 TGTGCCAGCACGGGACCCCATACCTACGAGCAGTACTTC CASTGPHTYEQYF
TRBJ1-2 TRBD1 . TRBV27 TGTGCCAGCATTCCTCTTTACGACAGGGGGAACTATGGCTACACCTTC CASIPLYDRGNYGYTF
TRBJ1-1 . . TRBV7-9 TGTGCCAGCAGCTTAGCGACCCAAACTGAAGCTTTCTTT CASSLATQTEAFF
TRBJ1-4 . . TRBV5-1 TGCGCCAGCAGCCTAGGACCGAGCCGAGGGAGTAATGAAAAACTGTTTTTT CASSLGPSRGSNEKLFF
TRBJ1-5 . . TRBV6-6 TGTGCCAGCAGTTGGGGGGGGCATCAGCCCCAGCATTTT CASSWGGHQPQHF
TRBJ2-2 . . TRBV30 TGTGCCTGGCGTGAACGAGGGGAGCTGTTTTTT CAWRERGELFF
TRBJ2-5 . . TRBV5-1 TGCGCCAGCAGCGCAGGGACTTTACTTCAAGAGACCCAGTACTTC CASSAGTLLQETQYF
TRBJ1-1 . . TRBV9 TGTGCCAGCAGCCCCCGTCTTTCCCAAAGTGGGACTGAAGCTTTCTTT CASSPRLSQSGTEAFF
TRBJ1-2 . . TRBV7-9 TGTGCCAGCAGCCCAGCCGATACAGGCCGCTATGGCTACACCTTC CASSPADTGRYGYTF
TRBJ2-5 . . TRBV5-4 TGTGCCAGCAGCTTGGGTCAGGTCGGGCCAGAGACCCAGTACTTC CASSLGQVGPETQYF
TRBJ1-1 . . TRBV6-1 TGTGCCAGCAGTGTGGCATACCCCGTGGGCACTGAAGCTTTCTTT CASSVAYPVGTEAFF
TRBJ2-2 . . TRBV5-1 TGCGCCAGCAGCTTTGTTCCCACAGGGAACACCGGGGAGCTGTTTTTT CASSFVPTGNTGELFF
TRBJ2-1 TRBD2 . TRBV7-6 TGTGCCAGCAGCGGAGATCTAGCGGGAGTTTCAGGCGAGCAGTTCTTC CASSGDLAGVSGEQFF
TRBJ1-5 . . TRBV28 TGTGCCAACAGTTTTCCCTATAGCAATCGGCCCCAGCATTTT CANSFPYSNRPQHF
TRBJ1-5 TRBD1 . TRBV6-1 TGTGCCAGCAGTCATACAGGGGGCGGTCAGCCCCAGCATTTT CASSHTGGGQPQHF
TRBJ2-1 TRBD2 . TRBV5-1 TGCGCCAGCAGCCTTCTGACTAGCGCCAATGAGCAGTTCTTC CASSLLTSANEQFF
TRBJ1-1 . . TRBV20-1 TGCAGTGCTAGAGATCGGACTGAAGCTTTCTTT CSARDRTEAFF
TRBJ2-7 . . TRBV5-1 TGCGCCAGCAGGCCCTCGCAGGGGCCCTACGAGCAGTACTTC CASRPSQGPYEQYF
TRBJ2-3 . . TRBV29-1 TGCAGTGGTACTAGCACAGATACGCAGTATTTT CSGTSTDTQYF
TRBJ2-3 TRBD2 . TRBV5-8 TGTGCCAGCAGCTTGGGTAGCGGGAGGACAGATACGCAGTATTTT CASSLGSGRTDTQYF
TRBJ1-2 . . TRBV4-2 TGTGCCAGCAGCCAAGATGAAACAGGGAGGTCGGAGGGCTACACCTTC CASSQDETGRSEGYTF
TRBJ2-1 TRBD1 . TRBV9 TGTGCCAGCAGCCCGCGGACAGGGGGGGACAATGAGCAGTTCTTC CASSPRTGGDNEQFF
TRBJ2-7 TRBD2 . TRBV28 TGTGCCAGCAGTACGACTAGCGTCTACGAGCAGTACTTC CASSTTSVYEQYF
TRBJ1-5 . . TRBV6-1 TGTGCCAGCAGTGACAGACGGGCTTATCAGCCCCAGCATTTT CASSDRRAYQPQHF
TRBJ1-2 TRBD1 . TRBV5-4 TGTGCCAGCAGCAAAGAACAGGGGGCACATGGCTACACCTTC CASSKEQGAHGYTF
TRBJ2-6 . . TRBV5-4 TGTGCCAGCAGCTTGTACGGCGGATATTCTGGGGCCAACGTCCTGACTTTC CASSLYGGYSGANVLTF
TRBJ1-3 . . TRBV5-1 TGCGCCAGCAGCTTGTCTTCCTCTGGAAACACCATATATTTT CASSLSSSGNTIYF
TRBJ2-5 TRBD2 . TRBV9 TGTGCCAGCAGCTTGGGGACTAGCAAAGAGACCCAGTACTTC CASSLGTSKETQYF
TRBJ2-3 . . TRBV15 TGTGCCACCAGCAACGGGGGAAGCACAGATACGCAGTATTTT CATSNGGSTDTQYF
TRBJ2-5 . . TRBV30 TGTGCCTGGAGTATAGGCAGTGCAGCGGCGACCCAGTACTTC CAWSIGSAAATQYF
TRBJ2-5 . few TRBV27 TGTGCCAGCAGACGATGGTCCGAAGAGACCCAGTACTTC CASRRWSEETQYF
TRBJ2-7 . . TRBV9 TGTGCCAGCAGCCCCGGGACGATGCAGTACTTC CASSPGTMQYF
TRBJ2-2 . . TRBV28 TGTGCCAGCAGGAGTAGCGGAAATACCGGGGAGCTGTTTTTT CASRSSGNTGELFF